This TCR beta chain was recovered during a study of CD8 T cells in ankylosing spondylitis. Study-level findings and limits: What seemed typical of ankylosing spondylitis blood was a TCR beta motif built from about 8 highly homologous variants. Reportedly, matched ankylosing spondylitis synovial fluid was significantly enriched for disease-linked clones.

Via MiXCR, TCRdb re-called the 5' RACE reads, giving one row per CDR3 protein. The sample lists roughly 450,000 distinct CDR3 sequences, 26% seen once, with 0.89% in the top ten. CDR1 SGHTA and CDR2 FQGNSA come from the germline V gene. This CDR3 has 16 amino acids. With 1 base clipped from V and 8 bases from J, the junction kept 7 bases outside the gene matches. This clonotype has at least ten counts. Its antigen is undetermined. Sequencing input: blood, either unsorted or a sorted T cell fraction (not recorded which). This chain joins TRBV7-2 and TRBJ2-1, with TRBD2 identical over 11 bases. This TCR came from a male donor with ankylosing spondylitis. CDR3 in amino acids: CASSLVRLAGKDEQFF. The CDR3 nucleotides read TGTGCCAGCAGCTTAGTCCGACTAGCGGGGAAGGATGAGCAGTTCTTC.